These 24 T cell receptor beta chains share one sample of origin, sequenced in a study of blood T cell repertoires in COVID-19 (dated by TCRdb to the early 2020s). Library generation was performed with the immunoSEQ multiplex PCR assay. The table was pulled from immuneACCESS by TCRdb, which kept in-frame rearrangements only. Such tables lose some clones; where checked, under half of the loss comes from unresolved V genes, and the rest has no known cause. The sample yields 200,000 to 250,000 clones; about four fifths were counted once. Together, the top ten hold over 6% of the sample. The sequenced sample consisted of peripheral blood. The receptors were sampled from a woman older than 75 with COVID-19, enrolled during active disease.

The chain recombines TRBV5-4 with TRBJ2-3; D is unresolved. The V gene's germline CDR1 is SGHNT and CDR2 YYREEE (reference sequence). The CDR3 has 16 residues. V lost 3 bases, J lost 3 bases, and 17 bases lay in between. The CDR3 DNA sequence: TGTGCCAGCAGCTCCTCGATGGCAGCGCAGACAGATACGCAGTATTTT. Its translation: CASSSSMAAQTDTQYF. Together with reference TRBV5-4 and TRBJ2-3, the CDR3 gives the full variable domain: ETGVTQSPTHLIKTRGQQVTLRCSSQSGHNTVSWYQQALGQGPQFIFQYYREEENGRGNFPPRFSGLQFPNYSSELNVNALELDDSALYLCASSSSMAAQTDTQYFGPGTRLTVL.

This chain joins TRBV5-1 and TRBJ2-7; TRBD1 might be the D (6 bases). Germline CDR1 is SGHRS and CDR2 is YFSETQ. V lost 0 bases and J 4 bases, leaving 23 bases between the germline ends. The CDR3 covers 18 residues. Written as DNA, the CDR3 is TGCGCCAGCAGCTTGGACCCCACCCGACAGGTCAGGTCTTACGAGCAGTACTTC. Translation: CASSLDPTRQVRSYEQYF.

This chain links TRBV4-1 with TRBJ1-3, with D hard to call. With 0 bases removed from V and 0 bases from J, the gap between germline ends came to 12 bases. CDR1 MGHRA and CDR2 YSYEKL come from the germline V gene. CDR3 length equals 17 residues. The CDR3 DNA follows: TGCGCCAGCAGCCAAGAAATGAGGCAAGCCTCTGGAAACACCATATATTTT. Amino acid sequence: CASSQEMRQASGNTIYF.

The chain recombines TRBV24-1 with TRBJ2-1; weak D call: TRBD2 (6 bases). Trimming left V 2 bases short and J 4 bases short, with 29 bases between. This CDR3 comprises 21 residues. Looked up from germline, CDR1 is KGHDR and CDR2 is SFDVKD. CDR3 loop: CATSDSLPGSTGSRSYNEQFF. For the CDR3, the DNA is TGTGCCACCAGTGATTCTTTACCCGGGAGTACCGGCTCTCGAAGTTACAATGAGCAGTTCTTC.

To note about this clone: The sample has other DNA sequences that encode this CDR3 too. V gene TRBV7-3 combines with J gene TRBJ2-2; possible D gene TRBD1, 6 bases. V gave up 4 bases and J gave up 5 bases, with 8 bases separating them. CDR1 and CDR2 from the germline V gene are SGHTA and FQGTGA. This CDR3 has 13 residues. The CDR3, as DNA: TGTGCCAGCAGCTCACAGGGAACCGGGGAGCTGTTTTTT. Translating gives CASSSQGTGELFF.

A remark on this clone: At one end, the junction sequence differs from germline, possibly due to a read error. The chain combines TRBV7-7 with TRBJ2-3; D gene ambiguous. The CDR3 has 13 amino acids. Looked up from germline, CDR1 is SSHAT and CDR2 is FNYEAQ (reference sequence). The chain's CDR3 is CASTPQTGDTQYF. CDR3 bases: TGTGCTAGCACCCCCCAAACCGGAGATACGCAGTATTTT. Drawing the rest from reference TRBV7-7 and TRBJ2-3, the complete variable domain is GAGVSQSPRYKVTKRGQDVTLRCDPISSHATLYWYQQALGQGPEFLTYFNYEAQPDKSGLPSDRFSAERPEGSISTLTIQRTEQRDSAMYRCASTPQTGDTQYFGPGTRLTVL.

V gene TRBV6-5 combines with J gene TRBJ1-4; 7 bases map to TRBD1. Losses at the gene ends were 6 bases for V and 13 bases for J; bases not matched to a gene: 14. The germline CDR1 and CDR2 sequences are MNHEY and SVGAGI. This CDR3 has 14 residues. The CDR3 reads CASSLRDSPFGLFF. CDR3 nucleotide sequence: TGTGCCAGCAGCCTCCGGGACAGCCCTTTCGGACTGTTTTTT.

This rearrangement joins TRBV5-1 to TRBJ1-1, with 8 bases lining up with TRBD1. Germline-derived CDR1 and CDR2 are SGHRS and YFSETQ. J gave up 6 bases and V 7 bases, and 11 bases lay outside the gene matches. CDR3 size: 14 residues. CDR3 sequence: CASADQGAKAEAFF. The CDR3 DNA is TGCGCCAGCGCGGATCAGGGGGCAAAGGCTGAAGCTTTCTTT.

This sequence joins TRBV19 and TRBJ2-2; 7 bases fit TRBD1. Germline-derived CDR1 and CDR2 are LNHDA and SQIVND (reference sequence). The CDR3 runs to 14 residues. After removal of 4 bases from V and 3 bases from J, the junction contained 2 bases not matched to a gene. CDR3 residues: CASSTGQHTGELFF. The CDR3 DNA is TGTGCCAGTAGTACGGGACAGCACACCGGGGAGCTGTTTTTT.

This clone was recorded only once. The V call is TRBV2, the J call TRBJ1-5; the D gene is possibly TRBD1 (6 bases). Looked up from germline, CDR1 is SNHLY and CDR2 is FYNNEI. V dropped 7 bases and J dropped 2 bases, with 12 bases sitting between them. The CDR3 runs 14 residues. The DNA of the CDR3 is TGTGCCAGCACACAGGGATGGCGCAATCAGCCCCAGCATTTT. Residues: CASTQGWRNQPQHF. The variable domain in full, completed from reference TRBV2 and TRBJ1-5, reads EPEVTQTPSHQVTQMGQEVILRCVPISNHLYFYWYRQILGQKVEFLVSFYNNEISEKSEIFDDQFSVERPDGSNFTLKIRSTKLEDSAMYFCASTQGWRNQPQHFGDGTRLSIL.

The chain links TRBV4-1 to TRBJ1-2, with TRBD1 matching over 8 bases. The CDR3 has 15 amino acids. Germline trimming cut 1 base from V and 4 bases from J; bases unmatched to any gene: 5. Germline V gene data show CDR1 as MGHRA and CDR2 as YSYEKL. CDR3 bases: TGCGCCAGCAGCCAAGCAGACAGGGGACTCTATGGCTACACCTTC. Protein sequence: CASSQADRGLYGYTF.

The chain is built from TRBV5-4 and TRBJ2-3, with TRBD1 matching 9 bases. The CDR3 covers 18 residues. J gave up 0 bases and V 4 bases, and 12 bases lay outside the gene matches. Germline CDR1 is SGHNT and CDR2 is YYREEE (reference sequence). The CDR3 DNA is TGTGCCAGCAGCCTGCGCTCTTTGGGGACAGGGAGCACAGATACGCAGTATTTT. It is translated as CASSLRSLGTGSTDTQYF.

The chain employs TRBV7-2 and TRBJ2-7, with 8 positions matching TRBD2. This CDR3 is built from 15 residues. Trimming removed 1 base from V and 3 bases from J; junction bases left unmatched: 5. Germline CDR1 is SGHTA and CDR2 is FQGNSA. This chain's CDR3 is CASSLGSGIGYEQYF. The CDR3 nucleotides read TGTGCCAGCAGCTTAGGTAGCGGGATTGGCTACGAGCAGTACTTC.

The chain employs TRBV28 and TRBJ1-1; possibly TRBD1 for D (5 bases). The CDR3 runs to 16 residues. Germline V gives CDR1 MDHEN, CDR2 SYDVKM. With 2 bases removed from V and 3 bases from J, the gap between germline ends came to 16 bases. The CDR3 here is CASSLGAGYGDTEAFF. CDR3 coding DNA: TGTGCCAGCAGTTTAGGGGCAGGGTACGGTGACACTGAAGCTTTCTTT.

CDR3 nucleotide sequence: TGTGCCAGCACCCTCTACAATGAGCAGTTCTTC. Its protein product is CASTLYNEQFF. This rearrangement joins TRBV6-5 to TRBJ2-1; D is undetermined. The CDR3 sequence is 11 residues long. Trimming pared 7 bases from V and 3 bases from J, leaving 4 bases between. The germline gives CDR1 MNHEY, CDR2 SVGAGI.

This chain uses TRBV5-1 with TRBJ1-1; 7 bases match TRBD1. The CDR3 covers 14 residues. The junction had 3 bases not matched to a gene; V was cut back by 4 bases and J by 0 bases. Germline CDR1 is SGHRS and CDR2 is YFSETQ. As DNA, the CDR3 is TGCGCCAGCAGCGCGACAGGGTTGAACACTGAAGCTTTCTTT. Protein: CASSATGLNTEAFF. Full variable domain (missing parts from reference TRBV5-1 and TRBJ1-1): KAGVTQTPRYLIKTRGQQVTLSCSPISGHRSVSWYQQTPGQGLQFLFEYFSETQRNKGNFPGRFSGRQFSNSRSEMNVSTLELGDSALYLCASSATGLNTEAFFGQGTRLTVV.

This chain links TRBV24-1 with TRBJ2-2; 8 positions agree with TRBD1. The CDR3 is 15 residues long. V shed 12 bases, J shed 4 bases, and the junction held 12 bases outside the gene matches. Germline V gene sequence: CDR1 KGHDR, CDR2 SFDVKD. The CDR3 DNA reads TGTGCCGCGAACTCTCGGACAGGGAGCACCGGGGAGCTGTTTTTT. Residues: CAANSRTGSTGELFF.

Here the CDR3 reads CASSLDAGSKGYTF. The CDR3 DNA reads TGCGCCAGCAGCTTGGATGCGGGATCGAAAGGCTACACCTTC. V usage is TRBV5-1 and J usage is TRBJ1-2; no definite D call. This CDR3 has 14 amino acids. Germline V lookup: CDR1 SGHRS, CDR2 YFSETQ. V was cut by 0 bases and J by 8 bases, with 14 bases left in between.

The gene calls are TRBV28 and TRBJ2-7, with D tentatively TRBD1 (6 bases). The CDR3 length is 16 residues. The germline gives CDR1 MDHEN, CDR2 SYDVKM. Trimming took 3 bases from V and 3 from J, leaving 18 bases between them. CDR3 sequence (DNA): TGTGCCAGCAGTTTTTCCTCTACAGGGACCTTCTACGAGCAGTACTTC. Protein: CASSFSSTGTFYEQYF.

The gene calls are TRBV11-2 and TRBJ1-1; D gene unclear. CDR3 length: 14 amino acids. Deletions cut 1 base from V and 1 base from J, with 7 bases between. Germline CDR1 reads SGHAT; CDR2 reads FQNNGV. CDR3 sequence: CASSLGSANTEAFF. The CDR3 DNA follows: TGTGCCAGCAGCTTAGGGAGCGCGAACACTGAAGCTTTCTTT.

The rearrangement links TRBV5-4 to TRBJ1-6; 9 nucleotides align to TRBD1. Per the germline V gene, CDR1 is SGHNT and CDR2 is YYREEE (reference sequence). The ends lost 4 bases at V and 3 bases at J; junction bases unmatched: 2. CDR3 length: 15 amino acids. CDR3: CASSPDRGYNSPLHF. The CDR3 nucleotides are TGTGCCAGCAGCCCGGACAGGGGCTATAATTCACCCCTCCACTTT.

The V and J genes are TRBV29-1 and TRBJ1-3, with D perhaps matching TRBD1 (6 bases). With 2 bases removed from V and 4 bases from J, the gap between germline ends came to 12 bases. This CDR3 is 14 amino acids long. Germline V lookup: CDR1 SQVTM, CDR2 ANQGSEA. CDR3 bases: TGCAGCGTTGAAATGGGGGCCATCGGAAACACCATATATTTT. Amino acid sequence: CSVEMGAIGNTIYF.

This chain connects TRBV19 to TRBJ1-6; tentative D call: TRBD1 (5 bases). V was shortened by 8 bases and J by 7 bases, with 15 bases between the two germline ends. The germline CDR1 and CDR2 sequences are LNHDA and SQIVND (reference sequence). This CDR3 is built from 14 residues. CDR3 bases: TGTGCCAGTGGGGGGGGTGGCATGAATTCACCCCTCCACTTT. Translation: CASGGGGMNSPLHF.

The CDR3 loop reads CASSGGSGANVLTF. CDR3 sequence (DNA): TGTGCCAGCTCCGGGGGTTCAGGGGCCAACGTCCTGACTTTC. The chain couples TRBV2 to TRBJ2-6, with D tentatively TRBD2 (6 bases). Trimming removed 8 bases at V and 4 bases at J, with 12 bases between. CDR3 length equals 14 residues. Germline V gives CDR1 SNHLY, CDR2 FYNNEI. Full variable domain (missing parts from reference TRBV2 and TRBJ2-6): EPEVTQTPSHQVTQMGQEVILRCVPISNHLYFYWYRQILGQKVEFLVSFYNNEISEKSEIFDDQFSVERPDGSNFTLKIRSTKLEDSAMYFCASSGGSGANVLTFGAGSRLTVL.